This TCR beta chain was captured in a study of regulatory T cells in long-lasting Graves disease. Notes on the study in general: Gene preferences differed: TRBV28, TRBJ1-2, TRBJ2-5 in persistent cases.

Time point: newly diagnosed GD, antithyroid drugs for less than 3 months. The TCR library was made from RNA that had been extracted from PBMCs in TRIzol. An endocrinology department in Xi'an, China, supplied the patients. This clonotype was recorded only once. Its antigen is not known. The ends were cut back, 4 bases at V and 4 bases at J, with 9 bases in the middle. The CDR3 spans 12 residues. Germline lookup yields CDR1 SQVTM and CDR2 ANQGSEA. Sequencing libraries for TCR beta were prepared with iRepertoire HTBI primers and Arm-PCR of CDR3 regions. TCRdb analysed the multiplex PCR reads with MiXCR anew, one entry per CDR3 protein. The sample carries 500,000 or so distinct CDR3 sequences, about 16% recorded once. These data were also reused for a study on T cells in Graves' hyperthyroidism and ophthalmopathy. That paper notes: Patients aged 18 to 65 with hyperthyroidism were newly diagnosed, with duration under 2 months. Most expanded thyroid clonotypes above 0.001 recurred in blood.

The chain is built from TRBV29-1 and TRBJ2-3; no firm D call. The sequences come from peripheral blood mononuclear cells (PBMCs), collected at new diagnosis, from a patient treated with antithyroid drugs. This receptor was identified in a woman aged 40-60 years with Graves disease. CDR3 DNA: TGCAGCGTTGTGGTGGGGTCAGATACGCAGTATTTT. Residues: CSVVVGSDTQYF.